This is a list of T cell receptor beta chains from one sample in a study of technical replicates of blood from a few donors. TCRdb's table, derived via immunoSEQ multiplex PCR, lists solely in-frame clones and lacks some. The data show approximately 15,000 clones, with approximately 81% seen just once and more than 9% held by the top ten. Sequenced: PBMCs. These receptors all stem from a human donor in good health. CDR3s leave out the opening cysteine and the closing phenylalanine or tryptophan. D genes are given only for firm matches.

V: TRBV6-5
J: TRBJ2-1
D: .
CDR3: ASSYQGGYNEQF

V: TRBV6-1
J: TRBJ1-2
D: .
CDR3: ASNLYGYT

V: TRBV13
J: TRBJ1-4
D: .
CDR3: ASSPAGRGSTNEKLF

V: TRBV7-3
J: TRBJ2-1
D: TRBD2
CDR3: ASSLRGLAGEVAYNEQF

V: TRBV6-1
J: TRBJ2-1
D: .
CDR3: ASGEVGPYNEQF

V: TRBV10-3
J: TRBJ1-5
D: TRBD1
CDR3: ATGGQGGINNQPQH

V: TRBV6-1
J: TRBJ2-7
D: TRBD2
CDR3: ASRPTSGSIHEQY

V: TRBV7-6
J: TRBJ2-2
D: TRBD2
CDR3: ASSLYGGRAAGELF

V: TRBV19
J: TRBJ2-1
D: TRBD2
CDR3: ASSIKKASGTHTRDEQF

V: TRBV6-4
J: TRBJ1-1
D: TRBD1
CDR3: ASSDSSGTGGRAF

V: TRBV6-1
J: TRBJ2-5
D: .
CDR3: ASLGWGEGETQY

V: TRBV2
J: TRBJ2-2
D: .
CDR3: ASSIRTALGGELF

V: TRBV5-5
J: TRBJ1-5
D: .
CDR3: ASSLDTYSNQPQH

V: TRBV19
J: TRBJ2-1
D: .
CDR3: ASSRDKSKSSYNEQF

V: TRBV5-1
J: TRBJ1-1
D: .
CDR3: ASSSSRGYTNTEAF

V: TRBV30
J: TRBJ1-2
D: TRBD1
CDR3: AWSGWTGTGGYT

V: TRBV2
J: TRBJ1-1
D: .
CDR3: ASSGDWNTEAF

V: TRBV6-4
J: TRBJ2-6
D: TRBD2
CDR3: ASSDSGGTGANVLT

V: TRBV5-6
J: TRBJ1-1
D: TRBD1
CDR3: ASSFPDRATEAF

V: TRBV28
J: TRBJ1-4
D: .
CDR3: ASSLQQGLANEKLF

V: TRBV7-3
J: TRBJ2-3
D: TRBD2
CDR3: ASSSAAGIASDTQY

V: TRBV7-9
J: TRBJ2-4
D: TRBD2
CDR3: ASSARLAGALNIQY

V: TRBV10-3
J: TRBJ2-3
D: TRBD2
CDR3: AISIQLERLAATDTQY